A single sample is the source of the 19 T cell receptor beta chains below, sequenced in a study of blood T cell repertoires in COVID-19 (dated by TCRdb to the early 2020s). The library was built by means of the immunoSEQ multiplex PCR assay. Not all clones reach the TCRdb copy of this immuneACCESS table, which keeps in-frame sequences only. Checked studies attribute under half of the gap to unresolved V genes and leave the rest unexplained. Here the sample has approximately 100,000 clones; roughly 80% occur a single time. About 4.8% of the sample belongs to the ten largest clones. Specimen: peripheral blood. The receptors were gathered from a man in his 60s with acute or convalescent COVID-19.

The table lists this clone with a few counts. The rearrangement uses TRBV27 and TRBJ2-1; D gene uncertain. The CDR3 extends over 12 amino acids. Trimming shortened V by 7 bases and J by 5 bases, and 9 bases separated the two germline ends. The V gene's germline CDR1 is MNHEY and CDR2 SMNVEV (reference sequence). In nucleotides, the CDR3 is TGTGCCAGCAAGTACTACAACAATGAGCAGTTCTTC. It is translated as CASKYYNNEQFF.

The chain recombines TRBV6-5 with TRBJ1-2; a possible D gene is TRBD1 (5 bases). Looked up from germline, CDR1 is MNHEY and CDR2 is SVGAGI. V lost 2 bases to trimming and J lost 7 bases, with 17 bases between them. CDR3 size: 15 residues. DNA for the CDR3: TGTGCCAGCAGTTACGAGCAGGGAAGTTCCGGTGGCTACACCTTC. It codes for CASSYEQGSSGGYTF.

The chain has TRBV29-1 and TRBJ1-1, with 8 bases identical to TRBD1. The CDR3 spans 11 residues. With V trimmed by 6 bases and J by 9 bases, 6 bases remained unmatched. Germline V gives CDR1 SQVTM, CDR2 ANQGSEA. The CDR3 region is CSVGQGGQAFF. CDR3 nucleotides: TGCAGCGTCGGACAGGGCGGACAAGCTTTCTTT.

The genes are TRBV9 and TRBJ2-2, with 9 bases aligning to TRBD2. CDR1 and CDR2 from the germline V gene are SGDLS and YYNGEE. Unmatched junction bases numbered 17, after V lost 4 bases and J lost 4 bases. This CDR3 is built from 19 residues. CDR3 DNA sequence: TGTGCCAGCAGCCCAAGGACTAGCGATCCCAAGTGGGGCACCGGGGAGCTGTTTTTT. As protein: CASSPRTSDPKWGTGELFF.

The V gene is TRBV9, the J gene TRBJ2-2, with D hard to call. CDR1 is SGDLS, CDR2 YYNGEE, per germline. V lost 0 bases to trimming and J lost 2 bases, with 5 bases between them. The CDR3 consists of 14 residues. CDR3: CASSVAGNTGELFF. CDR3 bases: TGTGCCAGCAGCGTAGCAGGAAACACCGGGGAGCTGTTTTTT.

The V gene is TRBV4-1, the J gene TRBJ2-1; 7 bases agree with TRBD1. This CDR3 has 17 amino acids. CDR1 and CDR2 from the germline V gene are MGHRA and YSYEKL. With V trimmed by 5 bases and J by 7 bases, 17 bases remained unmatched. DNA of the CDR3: TGCGCCAGCAGCTTCCTAGTCGGGAAGGGGGCAGGGAATGAGCAGTTCTTC. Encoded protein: CASSFLVGKGAGNEQFF.

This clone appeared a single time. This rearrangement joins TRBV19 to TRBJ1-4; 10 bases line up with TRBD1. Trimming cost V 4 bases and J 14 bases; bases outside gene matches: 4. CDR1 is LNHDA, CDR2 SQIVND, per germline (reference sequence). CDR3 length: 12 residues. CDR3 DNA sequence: TGTGCCAGTAGTACGGGACAGGGGTTGCTGTTTTTT. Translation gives CASSTGQGLLFF.

DNA of the CDR3: TGTGCCAGCTCACCACAGAGGACTAGCGGGGGGATCCAAGAGACCCAGTACTTC. Amino acid sequence: CASSPQRTSGGIQETQYF. The chain has TRBV18 and TRBJ2-5; 14 bases line up with TRBD2. The CDR3 runs 18 residues. From germline, CDR1 is KGHSH and CDR2 LQKENI. V lost 1 base to trimming and J lost 1 base; unmatched junction nucleotides: 5.

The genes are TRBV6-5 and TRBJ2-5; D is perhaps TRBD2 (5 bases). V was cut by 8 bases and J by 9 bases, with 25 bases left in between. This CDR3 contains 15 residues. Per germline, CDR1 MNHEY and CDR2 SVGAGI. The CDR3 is CASHPRTGRSESQYF. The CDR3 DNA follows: TGTGCCAGCCATCCTCGGACTGGCAGGAGTGAGTCCCAGTACTTC.

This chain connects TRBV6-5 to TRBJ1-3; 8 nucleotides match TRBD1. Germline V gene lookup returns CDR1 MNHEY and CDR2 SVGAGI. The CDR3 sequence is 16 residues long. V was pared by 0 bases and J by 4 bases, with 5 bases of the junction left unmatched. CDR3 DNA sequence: TGTGCCAGCAGTTACTCGTCCCGGGACAGGGGAAACACCATATATTTT. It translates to CASSYSSRDRGNTIYF.

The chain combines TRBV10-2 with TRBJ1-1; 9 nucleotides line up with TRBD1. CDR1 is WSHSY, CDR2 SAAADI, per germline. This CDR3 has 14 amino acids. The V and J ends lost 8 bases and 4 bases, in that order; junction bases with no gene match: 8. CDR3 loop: CASVPGQGSTEAFF. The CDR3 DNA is TGCGCCAGCGTCCCGGGACAGGGAAGCACTGAAGCTTTCTTT.

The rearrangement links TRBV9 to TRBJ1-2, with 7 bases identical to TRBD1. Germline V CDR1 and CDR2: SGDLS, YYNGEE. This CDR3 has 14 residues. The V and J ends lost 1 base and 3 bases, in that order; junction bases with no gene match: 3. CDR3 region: CASSVTDRDYGYTF. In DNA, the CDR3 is TGTGCCAGCAGCGTAACCGACAGGGACTATGGCTACACCTTC.

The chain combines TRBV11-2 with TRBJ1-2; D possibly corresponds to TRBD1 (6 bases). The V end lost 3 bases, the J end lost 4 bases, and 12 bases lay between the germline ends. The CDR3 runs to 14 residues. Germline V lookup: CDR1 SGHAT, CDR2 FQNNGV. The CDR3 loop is CASSFHRGSYGYTF. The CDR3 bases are TGTGCCAGCAGCTTCCATAGGGGGAGCTATGGCTACACCTTC.

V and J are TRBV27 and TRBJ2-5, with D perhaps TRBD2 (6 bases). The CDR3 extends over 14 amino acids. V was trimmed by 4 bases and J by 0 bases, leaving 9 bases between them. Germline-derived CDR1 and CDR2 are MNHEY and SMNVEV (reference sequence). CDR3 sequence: CASSSWGDQETQYF. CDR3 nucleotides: TGTGCCAGCAGTTCTTGGGGGGACCAAGAGACCCAGTACTTC.

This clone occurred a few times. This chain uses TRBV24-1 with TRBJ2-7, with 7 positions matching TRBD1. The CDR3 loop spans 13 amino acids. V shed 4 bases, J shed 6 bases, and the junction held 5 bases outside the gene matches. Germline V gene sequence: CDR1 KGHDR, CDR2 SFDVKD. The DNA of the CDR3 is TGTGCCACCAGTGAACCGAACAGGGGCGAGCAGTACTTC. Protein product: CATSEPNRGEQYF.

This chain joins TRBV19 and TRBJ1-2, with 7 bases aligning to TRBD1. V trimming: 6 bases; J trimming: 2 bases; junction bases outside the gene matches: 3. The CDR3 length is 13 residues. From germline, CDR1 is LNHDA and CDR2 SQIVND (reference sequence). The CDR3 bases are TGTGCCAGTAGGACAGGGAACAACTATGGCTACACCTTC. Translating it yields CASRTGNNYGYTF.

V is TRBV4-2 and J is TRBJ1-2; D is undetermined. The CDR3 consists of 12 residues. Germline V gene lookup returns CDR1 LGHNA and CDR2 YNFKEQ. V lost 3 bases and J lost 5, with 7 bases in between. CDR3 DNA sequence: TGTGCCAGCAGCCATGAGAGGTATGGCTACACCTTC. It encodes CASSHERYGYTF.

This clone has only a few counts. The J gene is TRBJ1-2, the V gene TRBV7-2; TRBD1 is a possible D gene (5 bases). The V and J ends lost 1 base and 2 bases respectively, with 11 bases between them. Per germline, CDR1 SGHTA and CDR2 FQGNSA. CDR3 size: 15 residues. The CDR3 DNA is TGTGCCAGCAGCTTAGGACTGGGGCGGAACTATGGCTACACCTTC. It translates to CASSLGLGRNYGYTF.

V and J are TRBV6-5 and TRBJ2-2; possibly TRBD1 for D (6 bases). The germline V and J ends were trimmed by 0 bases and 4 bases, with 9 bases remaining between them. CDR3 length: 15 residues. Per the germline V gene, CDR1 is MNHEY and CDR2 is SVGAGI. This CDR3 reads CASSYSQGATGELFF. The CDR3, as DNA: TGTGCCAGCAGTTACTCACAGGGAGCCACCGGGGAGCTGTTTTTT.